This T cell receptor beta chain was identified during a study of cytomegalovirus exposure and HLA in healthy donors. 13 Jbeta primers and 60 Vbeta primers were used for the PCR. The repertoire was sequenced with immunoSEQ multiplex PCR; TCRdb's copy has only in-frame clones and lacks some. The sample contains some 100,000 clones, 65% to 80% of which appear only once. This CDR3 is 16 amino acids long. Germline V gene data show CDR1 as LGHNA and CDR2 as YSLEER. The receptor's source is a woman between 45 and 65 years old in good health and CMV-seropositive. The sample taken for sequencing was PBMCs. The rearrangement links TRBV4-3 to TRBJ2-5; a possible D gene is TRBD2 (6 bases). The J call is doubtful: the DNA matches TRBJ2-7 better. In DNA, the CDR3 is TGCGCCAGCAGCCAAGATCATCCCGGGAGTGTATACGAGCAGTACTTC. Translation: CASSQDHPGSVYEQYF.